Below, 20 T cell receptor beta chains from the same sample are listed, as sequenced in a study of cytomegalovirus exposure and HLA in healthy donors. A multiplex PCR was run with 60 Vbeta primers and 13 Jbeta primers. Assay: immunoSEQ multiplex PCR; the TCRdb copy retains only in-frame clones and omits some. The sample shows 150,000 or so clones, roughly 80% of them seen only once. The sequencing sample was made of PBMCs. These receptors were collected from a woman under 30 in good health and CMV-seronegative.

This clone was observed a handful of times. This chain links TRBV4-2 with TRBJ2-3; maybe TRBD1 (5 bases). V was pared by 4 bases and J by 4 bases, with 12 bases between. This CDR3 is 14 amino acids long. The V gene's germline CDR1 is LGHNA and CDR2 YNFKEQ. DNA of the CDR3: TGTGCCAGCAGCCGAGGCAGGGAAGCAGATACGCAGTATTTT. This encodes CASSRGREADTQYF.

The chain couples TRBV28 to TRBJ2-7; possible D gene TRBD1, 5 bases. CDR1 MDHEN and CDR2 SYDVKM come from the germline V gene. This CDR3 contains 15 residues. V was cut by 2 bases and J by 2 bases, with 13 bases left in between. The DNA of the CDR3 is TGTGCCAGCAGTTTAGGGGCGCTAAGCCCCTACGAGCAGTACTTC. Residues: CASSLGALSPYEQYF.

On this clone: An end of the junction does not agree with germline; a read error may underlie this. The chain has TRBV10-1 and TRBJ2-5, with D perhaps matching TRBD1 (6 bases). The CDR3 consists of 14 residues. Germline lookup yields CDR1 WNHNN and CDR2 SYGVQD (reference sequence). The CDR3 region has the DNA TGCGCCAGCAGTAGGACAGCCTTGCAAGAGATCCAGTACTTC. This translates into CASSRTALQEIQYF.

J is TRBJ2-2 and V is TRBV5-1; 8 bases agree with TRBD2. Germline trimming cut 1 base from V and 4 bases from J; bases unmatched to any gene: 0. CDR3 length equals 14 residues. Germline loops: CDR1 SGHRS, CDR2 YFSETQ. In nucleotides, the CDR3 is TGCGCCAGCAGCTTGCTAGCGGGCACCGGGGAGCTGTTTTTT. Amino acid sequence: CASSLLAGTGELFF.

V gene TRBV27 combines with J gene TRBJ2-1, with 10 bases that match TRBD2. The CDR3 covers 17 residues. The ends lost 4 bases at V and 6 bases at J; junction bases unmatched: 12. Germline-derived CDR1 and CDR2 are MNHEY and SMNVEV (reference sequence). The DNA of the CDR3 is TGTGCCAGCAGTTCAGAGACAGCGGGAGGGCCAGGCAATGAGCAGTTCTTC. This sequence encodes CASSSETAGGPGNEQFF.

The rearrangement joins TRBV11-2 to TRBJ1-3; TRBD1 might be the D (6 bases). Deletions cut 5 bases from V and 0 bases from J, with 14 bases between. The V gene's germline CDR1 is SGHAT and CDR2 FQNNGV. This CDR3 region has 16 residues. CDR3 loop: CASSAGTPNSGNTIYF. The CDR3 DNA sequence: TGTGCCAGCAGCGCCGGGACACCGAACTCTGGAAACACCATATATTTT.

The chain links TRBV29-1 to TRBJ1-1, with a possible D match to TRBD1 (5 bases). Looked up from germline, CDR1 is SQVTM and CDR2 is ANQGSEA. Trimming cost V 7 bases and J 4 bases, with 10 bases left between them. There are 11 residues in the CDR3. The CDR3 is CSGTGTTEAFF. Here the CDR3 DNA reads TGCAGCGGTACAGGCACCACTGAAGCTTTCTTT.

The chain has TRBV21-1 and TRBJ2-7; TRBD1 is the table's D call, not checked against the DNA. TRBV21-1 is flagged as a pseudogene. The CDR3 runs to 19 residues. The CDR3 region is CASSIQRSDRSWASYEQYF. CDR3 bases: TGTGCCAGCAGCATCCAACGTTCAGACAGGTCCTGGGCCTCCTACGAGCAGTACTTC.

CDR3 amino acids: CASGLTTYEQYF. The CDR3 nucleotides read TGTGCTAGTGGTTTGACAACCTACGAGCAGTACTTC. The chain uses TRBV12-5 and TRBJ2-7, with unresolved D. The germline V and J ends were trimmed by 2 bases and 2 bases, with 4 bases remaining between them. The CDR3 runs 12 residues. Germline V CDR1 and CDR2: LGHNT, FRNRAP.

Written as DNA, the CDR3 is TGTGCCAGTAAGACACGAGCGGGGGCCGCCTACAATGAGCAGTTCTTC. Protein: CASKTRAGAAYNEQFF. The chain uses TRBV19 and TRBJ2-1; 8 nucleotides align to TRBD2. CDR1 and CDR2 (germline): LNHDA, SQIVND (reference sequence). The CDR3 is made up of 16 amino acids. V lost 7 bases, J lost 2 bases, and 10 bases stayed unmatched. Filled out from reference TRBV19 and TRBJ2-1, the complete variable domain reads DGGITQSPKYLFRKEGQNVTLSCEQNLNHDAMYWYRQDPGQGLRLIYYSQIVNDFQKGDIAEGYSVSREKKESFPLTVTSAQKNPTAFYLCASKTRAGAAYNEQFFGPGTRLTVL.

The J gene is TRBJ2-7, the V gene TRBV28, with D hard to call. The CDR3 is 13 residues long. Germline CDR1 is MDHEN and CDR2 is SYDVKM. V lost 6 bases, J lost 0 bases, and 9 bases lay in between. CDR3 sequence reads: CASSPPGSYEQYF. In DNA, the CDR3 is TGTGCCAGCAGCCCCCCAGGCTCCTACGAGCAGTACTTC.

Written as DNA, the CDR3 is TGTGCCAGCAGCCATACTAGTTCTTTCTTTGACGAGCAGTACTTC. It codes for CASSHTSSFFDEQYF. The chain recombines TRBV7-9 with TRBJ2-7; D is perhaps TRBD2 (5 bases). The CDR3 totals 15 residues. CDR1 SEHNR and CDR2 FQNEAQ come from the germline V gene (reference sequence). Trimming took off 5 bases at V and 5 bases at J, with 19 bases between the two ends.

On this clone: Likely a read error: the CDR3 ends without its conserved phenylalanine or tryptophan. The rearrangement links TRBV28 to TRBJ2-7; possible D gene TRBD2, 5 bases. This CDR3 region has 12 residues. Germline lookup yields CDR1 MDHEN and CDR2 SYDVKM. Trimming took 6 bases from V and 5 from J, leaving 11 bases between them. The CDR3: CASRSTRNEQYL. CDR3 nucleotides: TGTGCCAGCAGGTCCACTAGGAACGAGCAGTACCTC.

This chain connects TRBV28 to TRBJ2-7; a weak D match, TRBD2 (6 bases). V was trimmed by 3 bases and J by 4 bases, leaving 16 bases between them. The CDR3 consists of 15 residues. Germline CDR1 and CDR2: MDHEN and SYDVKM. In DNA form, the CDR3 reads TGTGCCAGCAGTTTCTGGGCGGGAAGTGAGTACGAGCAGTACTTC. Its protein product is CASSFWAGSEYEQYF.

J is TRBJ2-5 and V is TRBV11-3; D is perhaps TRBD2 (6 bases). Per the germline V gene, CDR1 is SGHNT and CDR2 is YENEEA. V was pared by 2 bases and J by 5 bases, with 12 bases between. The CDR3 is 14 amino acids. CDR3 in amino acids: CASSLSRGSETQYF. The CDR3 DNA reads as TGTGCCAGCAGCTTATCACGGGGGTCGGAGACCCAGTACTTC.

The gene calls are TRBV15 and TRBJ1-1; 7 bases map to TRBD1. CDR1 LNHNV and CDR2 YYDKDF come from the germline V gene (reference sequence). The trim removed 0 bases at V and 5 bases at J, leaving 3 bases unmatched. The CDR3 covers 14 residues. For the CDR3, the DNA is TGTGCCACCAGCAGAGAAGGGACAGTAACTGAAGCTTTCTTT. This sequence encodes CATSREGTVTEAFF.

The V and J genes are TRBV7-9 and TRBJ1-4; 8 bases are shared with TRBD1. The V and J ends lost 4 bases and 4 bases, in that order; junction bases with no gene match: 5. Germline-derived CDR1 and CDR2 are SEHNR and FQNEAQ (reference sequence). This CDR3 has 15 amino acids. For the CDR3, the DNA is TGTGCCAGCAGCTCGACAGGGGCGATTAATGAAAAACTGTTTTTT. It codes for CASSSTGAINEKLFF.

This sequence joins TRBV29-1 and TRBJ2-7; weak D call: TRBD2 (6 bases). Germline loops: CDR1 SQVTM, CDR2 ANQGSEA. This CDR3 contains 14 residues. Trimming removed 4 bases at V and 2 bases at J, with 15 bases between. The CDR3 bases are TGCAGCGTTGTTAGCGGAGACGCCACCTACGAGCAGTACTTC. Protein: CSVVSGDATYEQYF.

The V and J genes are TRBV4-2 and TRBJ1-3; TRBD1 matches 10 bases. Trimming took 4 bases from V and 4 from J; bases not matched to a gene: 10. The germline V gene has CDR1 LGHNA and CDR2 YNFKEQ. This CDR3 has 17 residues. The CDR3: CASSPPRQGARGNTIYF. The CDR3 DNA sequence: TGTGCCAGCAGCCCCCCTCGACAGGGGGCGCGGGGAAACACCATATATTTT.

The chain combines TRBV2 with TRBJ2-7; 10 bases fit TRBD1. In germline, CDR1 is SNHLY, CDR2 FYNNEI. The CDR3 consists of 13 residues. The junction had 2 bases not matched to a gene; V was cut back by 6 bases and J by 3 bases. As DNA, the CDR3 is TGTGCCAGCAGGGGGACAGGGGACTACGAGCAGTACTTC. This translates into CASRGTGDYEQYF.